This entry lists 27 T cell receptor beta chains sequenced from one sample in a study of cytomegalovirus exposure and HLA in healthy donors. Both 60 Vbeta primers and 13 Jbeta primers went into the PCR. The assay was immunoSEQ multiplex PCR, and TCRdb's table has in-frame clones only and misses some. The sample records about 210,000 clones, about four fifths being singletons. The sequenced sample was PBMCs. Every receptor here comes from a man aged 40-49 years in good health and CMV-seropositive.

The rearrangement links TRBV9 to TRBJ2-5; TRBD2 matches 7 bases. Losses at the gene ends were 0 bases for V and 7 bases for J; bases not matched to a gene: 6. The CDR3 sequence is 14 residues long. Germline loops: CDR1 SGDLS, CDR2 YYNGEE. CDR3 sequence reads: CASSVVAGVGTQYF. The CDR3 bases are TGTGCCAGCAGCGTAGTCGCGGGAGTAGGGACCCAGTACTTC.

In this sample, this clone turned up a few times. This chain connects TRBV7-8 to TRBJ2-7, with 8 bases identical to TRBD2. V lost 2 bases to trimming and J lost 3 bases; unmatched junction nucleotides: 6. The germline V gene has CDR1 SGHVS and CDR2 FQNEAQ. The CDR3 extends over 15 amino acids. The CDR3 coding sequence is TGTGCCAGCAGCTTAAGCGGGAGTTCCCTCTACGAGCAGTACTTC. Encoded protein: CASSLSGSSLYEQYF.

This sequence joins TRBV4-2 and TRBJ2-2; 12 bases align to TRBD1. The V gene end was trimmed by 4 bases and the J gene end by 4 bases; junction bases not matched to a gene: 7. Per the germline V gene, CDR1 is LGHNA and CDR2 is YNFKEQ. The CDR3 has 17 residues. In DNA, the CDR3 is TGTGCCAGCAGCCTCGAGGGACAGGGGGCCTTCACCGGGGAGCTGTTTTTT. It encodes CASSLEGQGAFTGELFF.

This rearrangement joins TRBV29-1 to TRBJ1-3, with D tentatively TRBD1 (5 bases). Germline V lookup: CDR1 SQVTM, CDR2 ANQGSEA. This CDR3 has 14 amino acids. The V end was cut by 6 bases, the J end by 0 bases, with 12 bases between. The CDR3 here is CSVKDTISGNTIYF. CDR3 nucleotides: TGCAGCGTGAAGGACACGATCTCTGGAAACACCATATATTTT.

The chain joins TRBV5-5 to TRBJ2-1; possibly TRBD1 for D (5 bases). From germline, CDR1 is SGHKS and CDR2 YYEKEE (reference sequence). Trimming took off 2 bases at V and 6 bases at J, with 15 bases between the two ends. CDR3 length: 15 amino acids. The CDR3 bases are TGTGCCAGCAGCTTAGGGGCCATAGCCCCCAATGAGCAGTTCTTC. Translated: CASSLGAIAPNEQFF.

The chain carries TRBV5-1 and TRBJ2-7, with 10 bases aligning to TRBD2. In germline, CDR1 is SGHRS, CDR2 YFSETQ. The CDR3 has 14 amino acids. With V trimmed by 4 bases and J by 7 bases, 8 bases remained unmatched. The CDR3: CASSTLAGGVEQYF. The CDR3 nucleotides are TGCGCCAGCAGCACTTTAGCGGGAGGCGTTGAGCAGTACTTC.

The V call is TRBV27, the J call TRBJ2-1; no clear D. This CDR3 spans 13 amino acids. Trimming stripped 5 bases from V and 3 bases from J, with 8 bases between. Germline V gene lookup returns CDR1 MNHEY and CDR2 SMNVEV (reference sequence). CDR3 region: CASSPSFYNEQFF. The CDR3 DNA reads as TGTGCCAGCAGTCCCTCGTTCTACAATGAGCAGTTCTTC.

The chain is built from TRBV6-6 and TRBJ1-1; 7 nucleotides match TRBD1. Germline V gene lookup returns CDR1 MNHNY and CDR2 SVGAGI (reference sequence). CDR3 length: 13 amino acids. The V segment lost 7 bases and the J segment 2 bases; nucleotides outside the gene matches: 4. CDR3 sequence: CASNRDSNTEAFF. CDR3 DNA sequence: TGTGCCAGCAACCGGGACAGTAACACTGAAGCTTTCTTT.

The chain carries TRBV7-2 and TRBJ2-7; D is possibly TRBD1 (5 bases). The length of the CDR3 is 14 residues. CDR1 SGHTA and CDR2 FQGNSA come from the germline V gene. V lost 1 base and J 2 bases, leaving 9 bases between the germline ends. CDR3 nucleotides: TGTGCCAGCAGCTTAGACGACAGCCCCTACGAGCAGTACTTC. Protein product: CASSLDDSPYEQYF.

V is TRBV29-1 and J is TRBJ1-2; D unclear. The CDR3 runs to 12 residues. Germline loops: CDR1 SQVTM, CDR2 ANQGSEA. The V end lost 5 bases, the J end lost 6 bases, and 13 bases lay between the germline ends. As DNA, the CDR3 is TGCAGCGTTTTACTGAGGGATGATGGCTACACCTTC. Its protein product is CSVLLRDDGYTF.

The genes are TRBV7-9 and TRBJ2-5; 11 bases fit TRBD2. This CDR3 is built from 14 residues. V shed 3 bases, J shed 4 bases, and the junction held 1 base outside the gene matches. The germline CDR1 and CDR2 sequences are SEHNR and FQNEAQ (reference sequence). The CDR3 region is CASSFTSGGETQYF. The CDR3 region has the DNA TGTGCCAGCAGCTTTACTAGCGGGGGAGAGACCCAGTACTTC.

The chain carries TRBV4-2 and TRBJ1-3, with D perhaps TRBD1 (6 bases). CDR1 is LGHNA, CDR2 YNFKEQ, per germline. The CDR3 length is 13 residues. Trimming removed 2 bases at V and 8 bases at J, with 10 bases between. CDR3: CASSQLQGDTIYF. For the CDR3, the DNA is TGTGCCAGCAGCCAACTACAGGGAGACACCATATATTTT.

The chain uses TRBV6-4 and TRBJ2-7; a possible D gene is TRBD1 (6 bases). The germline V and J ends were trimmed by 7 bases and 3 bases, with 16 bases remaining between them. This CDR3 spans 14 amino acids. CDR1 and CDR2 from the germline V gene are MRHNA and SNTAGT. CDR3 region: CASNPGHLRYEQYF. The CDR3 nucleotides read TGTGCCAGCAACCCGGGACACCTACGCTACGAGCAGTACTTC.

This clone was seen only once. The chain links TRBV29-1 to TRBJ1-2; a weak D match, TRBD1 (5 bases). CDR3 length: 16 residues. V was clipped by 0 bases and J by 8 bases, with 22 bases between them. Per the germline V gene, CDR1 is SQVTM and CDR2 is ANQGSEA. CDR3 residues: CSVEDRAGPGFEGYTF. CDR3 in DNA: TGCAGCGTTGAAGATCGGGCAGGGCCAGGTTTTGAGGGCTACACCTTC.

This rearrangement joins TRBV6-5 to TRBJ1-1, with a weak D call TRBD1 (6 bases). V gave up 3 bases and J gave up 4 bases, with 15 bases separating them. There are 15 residues in the CDR3. Germline V gene sequence: CDR1 MNHEY, CDR2 SVGAGI. CDR3 sequence reads: CASSYIDRRSTEAFF. Here the CDR3 DNA reads TGTGCCAGCAGTTATATCGACAGGCGGAGCACTGAAGCTTTCTTT.

The rearrangement links TRBV7-8 to TRBJ2-1; D is unresolved. V lost 5 bases and J 4 bases, leaving 15 bases between the germline ends. The CDR3 is 15 residues long. Per the germline V gene, CDR1 is SGHVS and CDR2 is FQNEAQ. The CDR3 is CASSPRALLYNEQFF. In DNA form, the CDR3 reads TGTGCCAGCAGCCCCCGTGCGCTCCTTTACAATGAGCAGTTCTTC.

This sequence joins TRBV19 and TRBJ2-5; possible D gene TRBD2, 7 bases. Germline CDR1 LNHDA, CDR2 SQIVND (reference sequence). The CDR3 extends over 13 amino acids. V was cut by 4 bases and J by 4 bases, with 10 bases left in between. The DNA of the CDR3 is TGTGCCAGTAGTAACCGGGGGGCAGAGACCCAGTACTTC. The encoded protein is CASSNRGAETQYF.

V usage is TRBV28 and J usage is TRBJ2-7, with 9 bases matching TRBD2. V dropped 4 bases and J dropped 4; count of bases not matched to a gene: 11. Per the germline V gene, CDR1 is MDHEN and CDR2 is SYDVKM. This CDR3 region has 16 residues. The DNA of the CDR3 is TGTGCCAGCAGTTCCCTAATCGGACTAGCGAGGTACGAGCAGTACTTC. This codes for CASSSLIGLARYEQYF.

The rearrangement uses TRBV19 and TRBJ1-5, with 8 bases fitting TRBD1. Trimming removed 5 bases from V and 3 bases from J; junction bases left unmatched: 6. This CDR3 region has 15 residues. The V gene's germline CDR1 is LNHDA and CDR2 SQIVND (reference sequence). The CDR3 region is CASSGQGIPNQPQHF. The CDR3 DNA reads TGTGCCAGTAGTGGACAGGGTATCCCCAATCAGCCCCAGCATTTT.

Concerning this clone itself: Compared with germline, one end of the junction differs, possibly owing to a read error. The chain couples TRBV7-9 to TRBJ2-7; 7 bases align to TRBD1. The CDR3 is 13 residues long. Per the germline V gene, CDR1 is SEHNR and CDR2 is FQNEAQ (reference sequence). CDR3 sequence reads: CSSTGDRAYEQYF. The CDR3, as DNA: TGTTCCAGCACAGGGGACAGAGCCTACGAGCAGTACTTC.

The chain uses TRBV5-1 and TRBJ2-7, with 9 bases fitting TRBD1. Germline lookup yields CDR1 SGHRS and CDR2 YFSETQ. This CDR3 contains 16 residues. With 3 bases clipped from V and 6 bases from J, the junction kept 13 bases outside the gene matches. CDR3 sequence reads: CASSSQPGQGRSEQYF. The CDR3 DNA is TGCGCCAGCAGCTCTCAACCGGGACAGGGAAGGTCCGAGCAGTACTTC.

This clone was seen a single time. The rearrangement links TRBV11-2 to TRBJ2-7, with 7 bases matching TRBD1. Germline V gene sequence: CDR1 SGHAT, CDR2 FQNNGV. Trimming took 5 bases from V and 2 from J; bases not matched to a gene: 12. The CDR3 consists of 16 residues. The CDR3 region has the DNA TGTGCCAGCAGCCGAGATAGGGGGCCCCTCACCTACGAGCAGTACTTC. Residues: CASSRDRGPLTYEQYF.

The chain has TRBV11-2 and TRBJ2-7, with 7 bases identical to TRBD2. After removal of 6 bases from V and 3 bases from J, the junction contained 2 bases not matched to a gene. The CDR3 is 12 residues long. The germline V gene encodes CDR1 SGHAT and CDR2 FQNNGV. For the CDR3, the DNA is TGTGCCAGCAGGGGGAGGGACTACGAGCAGTACTTC. This sequence encodes CASRGRDYEQYF.

This clone was seen a few times. The V and J genes are TRBV11-3 and TRBJ2-3; D perhaps matches TRBD1 (5 bases). Germline CDR1 and CDR2: SGHNT and YENEEA. Trimming pared 5 bases from V and 10 bases from J, leaving 13 bases between. The CDR3 runs 12 residues. As DNA, the CDR3 is TGTGCCAGCAGCCGGGCATTGGGGCCGCAGTATTTT. This gives the protein CASSRALGPQYF. The complete variable domain, with remaining parts taken from reference TRBV11-3 and TRBJ2-3, reads EAGVVQSPRYKIIEKKQPVAFWCNPISGHNTLYWYLQNLGQGPELLIRYENEEAVDDSQLPKDRFSAERLKGVDSTLKIQPAELGDSAVYLCASSRALGPQYFGPGTRLTVL.

The chain has TRBV9 and TRBJ2-2, with 11 nucleotides matching TRBD1. Germline loops: CDR1 SGDLS, CDR2 YYNGEE. This CDR3 region has 19 residues. V gave up 4 bases and J gave up 5 bases; unmatched junction bases: 16. DNA for the CDR3: TGTGCCAGCAGCCCGATGAAGGGACAGGGGGGCGCCGATACCGGGGAGCTGTTTTTT. This codes for CASSPMKGQGGADTGELFF.

This chain joins TRBV28 and TRBJ2-3; TRBD1 agrees at 7 bases. This CDR3 spans 14 amino acids. Germline trimming cut 3 bases from V and 1 base from J; bases unmatched to any gene: 1. Per the germline V gene, CDR1 is MDHEN and CDR2 is SYDVKM. In nucleotides, the CDR3 is TGTGCCAGCAGTTTTACAGGGGGCACAGATACGCAGTATTTT. Translating it yields CASSFTGGTDTQYF.

V usage is TRBV5-1 and J usage is TRBJ1-1; TRBD1 is a possible D gene (6 bases). Germline-derived CDR1 and CDR2 are SGHRS and YFSETQ. The CDR3 is 16 residues long. The V end was cut by 5 bases, the J end by 0 bases, with 17 bases between. The CDR3: CASSFDRLYMNTEAFF. The CDR3 DNA is TGCGCCAGCAGTTTTGACAGGCTATACATGAACACTGAAGCTTTCTTT.